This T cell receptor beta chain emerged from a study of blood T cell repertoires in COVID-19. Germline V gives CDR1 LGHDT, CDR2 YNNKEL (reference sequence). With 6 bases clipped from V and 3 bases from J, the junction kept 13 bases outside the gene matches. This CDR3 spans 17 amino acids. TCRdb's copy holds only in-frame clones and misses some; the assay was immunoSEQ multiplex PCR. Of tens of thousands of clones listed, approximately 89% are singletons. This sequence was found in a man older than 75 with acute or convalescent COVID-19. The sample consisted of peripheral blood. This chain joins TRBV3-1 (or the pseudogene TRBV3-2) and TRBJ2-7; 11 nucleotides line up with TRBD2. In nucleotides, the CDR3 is TGTGCCAGCAGTCAAAAGGGAATGACTAGCGGGAACTACGAGCAGTACTTC. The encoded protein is CASSQKGMTSGNYEQYF.